This T cell receptor beta chain was found in a study of cytomegalovirus exposure and HLA in healthy donors. Turning to the study itself: One earlier analysis, a look at roughly 170 million T cells, found some 120 million unique TCR beta sequences.

The V segment lost 0 bases and the J segment 0 bases; nucleotides outside the gene matches: 4. Germline V gene data show CDR1 as SGDLS and CDR2 as YYNGEE. The CDR3 runs to 17 residues. As for this clone: What it recognizes is unknown.

Study-wide points: With high specificity and sensitivity, the classifier reportedly diagnosed cytomegalovirus status. In a later analysis, parvovirus B19, influenza, CMV and Epstein-Barr virus appeared linked to several top co-occurrence clusters.

The PCR had 60 Vbeta and 13 Jbeta primers. Profiled with immunoSEQ multiplex PCR; TCRdb holds only in-frame clones, not every one. The data contain around 200,000 clones, around four fifths of them singletons. Input material: PBMCs. This chain joins TRBV9 and TRBJ1-3, with TRBD1 identical over 9 bases. The clonotype originates from a woman aged 45-65 years in good health and CMV-seropositive. The CDR3 DNA reads as TGTGCCAGCAGCGTAGCCCCGGACAGGGGCTCTGGAAACACCATATATTTT. This encodes CASSVAPDRGSGNTIYF.